A selection of T cell receptor beta chains follows, all from one sample in a study of control samples from healthy donors and cancer patients. The data were produced by immunoSEQ multiplex PCR, yet TCRdb's version contains in-frame clones alone and is incomplete. The sample includes more than 60,000 clones, 90% of them seen just once. The sequenced material came from PBMCs. The receptors derive from a man aged 60 to 75 with colorectal cancer. CDR3s include the opening cysteine and the closing phenylalanine or tryptophan. Fields, in order: D gene, V gene, clone size, J gene, CDR3 protein, CDR3 DNA. D genes are given only for firm matches. Clone size appears in some rows only: once, few, many, or a class for an expanded clone.

D gene: TRBD2; V gene: TRBV5-1; clone size: .; J gene: TRBJ2-7; CDR3 protein: CASSLEGGSLGEQYF; CDR3 DNA: TGCGCCAGCAGCTTGGAGGGCGGGAGTTTAGGCGAGCAGTACTTC
D gene: .; V gene: TRBV6-5; clone size: .; J gene: TRBJ1-1; CDR3 protein: CASSYGGQGTEAFF; CDR3 DNA: TGTGCCAGCAGTTACGGGGGGCAGGGGACTGAAGCTTTCTTT
D gene: .; V gene: TRBV19; clone size: .; J gene: TRBJ1-5; CDR3 protein: CASSIIVGGRNQPQHF; CDR3 DNA: TGTGCCAGTAGTATCATCGTGGGGGGCCGCAATCAGCCCCAGCATTTT
D gene: .; V gene: TRBV28; clone size: .; J gene: TRBJ2-2; CDR3 protein: CASRVEGELFF; CDR3 DNA: TGTGCCAGCCGGGTCGAGGGGGAGCTGTTTTTT
D gene: .; V gene: TRBV11-2; clone size: .; J gene: TRBJ2-6; CDR3 protein: CASSPRQSGANVLTF; CDR3 DNA: TGTGCCAGCAGCCCACGACAGTCTGGGGCCAACGTCCTGACTTTC
D gene: .; V gene: TRBV6-6; clone size: .; J gene: TRBJ2-2; CDR3 protein: CASPGNVGGELFF; CDR3 DNA: TGTGCCAGCCCGGGGAATGTGGGCGGGGAGCTGTTTTTT
D gene: .; V gene: TRBV9; clone size: .; J gene: TRBJ2-5; CDR3 protein: CASSVGSSRTQYF; CDR3 DNA: TGTGCCAGCAGCGTAGGTTCCTCGAGGACCCAGTACTTC
D gene: .; V gene: TRBV7-3; clone size: .; J gene: TRBJ2-7; CDR3 protein: CASSLTLEQYF; CDR3 DNA: TGTGCCAGCAGCTTGACCCTGGAGCAGTACTTC
D gene: TRBD2; V gene: TRBV5-5; clone size: .; J gene: TRBJ2-7; CDR3 protein: CASRGAGPSSYEQYF; CDR3 DNA: TGTGCCAGCAGGGGAGCGGGGCCGAGCTCCTACGAGCAGTACTTC
D gene: .; V gene: TRBV25-1; clone size: .; J gene: TRBJ1-5; CDR3 protein: CASRKDGTQPQHF; CDR3 DNA: TGTGCCAGCAGGAAGGACGGTACGCAGCCCCAGCATTTT
D gene: TRBD1; V gene: TRBV2; clone size: once; J gene: TRBJ1-3; CDR3 protein: CASRGTGGSGNTIYF; CDR3 DNA: TGTGCCAGCAGGGGGACAGGGGGCTCTGGAAACACCATATATTTT
D gene: .; V gene: TRBV27; clone size: few; J gene: TRBJ1-6; CDR3 protein: CASSFRPPDYLNSPLHF; CDR3 DNA: TGTGCCAGCAGTTTTAGGCCACCGGATTACCTTAATTCACCCCTCCACTTT
D gene: .; V gene: TRBV6-5; clone size: once; J gene: TRBJ2-7; CDR3 protein: CASSPGDFYEQYF; CDR3 DNA: TGTGCCAGCAGTCCGGGGGATTTCTACGAGCAGTACTTC